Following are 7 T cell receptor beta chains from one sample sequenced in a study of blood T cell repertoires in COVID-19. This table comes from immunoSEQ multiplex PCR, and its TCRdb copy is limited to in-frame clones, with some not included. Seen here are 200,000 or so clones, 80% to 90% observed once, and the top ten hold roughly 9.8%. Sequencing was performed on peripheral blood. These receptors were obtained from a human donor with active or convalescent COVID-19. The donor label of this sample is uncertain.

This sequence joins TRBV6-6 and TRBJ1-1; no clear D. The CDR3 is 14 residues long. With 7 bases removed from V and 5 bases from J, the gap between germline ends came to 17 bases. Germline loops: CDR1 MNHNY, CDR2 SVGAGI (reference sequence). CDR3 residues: CASNPFEGGTEAFF. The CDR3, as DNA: TGTGCCAGCAACCCCTTTGAGGGCGGGACTGAAGCTTTCTTT.

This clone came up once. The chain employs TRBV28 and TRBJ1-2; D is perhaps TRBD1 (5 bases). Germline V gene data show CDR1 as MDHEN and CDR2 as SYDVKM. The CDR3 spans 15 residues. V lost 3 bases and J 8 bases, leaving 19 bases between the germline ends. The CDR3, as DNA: TGTGCCAGCAGTTTCCTTGGACCGACCGGGGGGGGCTACACCTTC. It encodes CASSFLGPTGGGYTF.

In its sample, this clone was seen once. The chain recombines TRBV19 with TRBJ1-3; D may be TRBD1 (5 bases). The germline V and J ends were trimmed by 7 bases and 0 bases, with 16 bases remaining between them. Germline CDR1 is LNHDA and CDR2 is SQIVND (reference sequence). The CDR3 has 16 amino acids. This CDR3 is CASTPMATDSGNTIYF. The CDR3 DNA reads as TGTGCCAGTACTCCTATGGCGACAGACTCTGGAAACACCATATATTTT. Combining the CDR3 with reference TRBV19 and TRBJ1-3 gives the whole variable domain DGGITQSPKYLFRKEGQNVTLSCEQNLNHDAMYWYRQDPGQGLRLIYYSQIVNDFQKGDIAEGYSVSREKKESFPLTVTSAQKNPTAFYLCASTPMATDSGNTIYFGEGSWLTVV.

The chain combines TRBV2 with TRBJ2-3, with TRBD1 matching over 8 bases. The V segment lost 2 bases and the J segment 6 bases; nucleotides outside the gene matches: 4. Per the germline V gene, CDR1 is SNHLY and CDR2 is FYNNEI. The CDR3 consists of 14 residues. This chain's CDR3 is CASSEYRGADTQYF. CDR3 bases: TGTGCCAGCAGTGAATACAGGGGGGCTGATACGCAGTATTTT. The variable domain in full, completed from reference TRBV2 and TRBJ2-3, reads EPEVTQTPSHQVTQMGQEVILRCVPISNHLYFYWYRQILGQKVEFLVSFYNNEISEKSEIFDDQFSVERPDGSNFTLKIRSTKLEDSAMYFCASSEYRGADTQYFGPGTRLTVL.

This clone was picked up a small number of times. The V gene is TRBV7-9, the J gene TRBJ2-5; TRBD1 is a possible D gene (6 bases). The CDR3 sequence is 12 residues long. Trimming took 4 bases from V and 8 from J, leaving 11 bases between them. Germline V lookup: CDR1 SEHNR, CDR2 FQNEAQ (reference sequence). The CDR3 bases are TGTGCCAGCAGCTCCGAGGGGGAAACCCAGTACTTC. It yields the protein CASSSEGETQYF.

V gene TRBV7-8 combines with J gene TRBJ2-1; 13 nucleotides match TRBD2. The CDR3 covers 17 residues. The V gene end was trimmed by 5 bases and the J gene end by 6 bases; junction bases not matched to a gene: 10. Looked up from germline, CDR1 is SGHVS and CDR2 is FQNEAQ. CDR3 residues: CASSLHRTSGSINEQFF. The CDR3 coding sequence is TGTGCCAGCAGCCTCCACAGGACTAGCGGGAGTATCAATGAGCAGTTCTTC.

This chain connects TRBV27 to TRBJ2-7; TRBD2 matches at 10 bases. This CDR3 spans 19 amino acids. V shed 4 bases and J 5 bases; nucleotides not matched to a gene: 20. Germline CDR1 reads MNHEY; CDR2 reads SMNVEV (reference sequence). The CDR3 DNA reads TGTGCCAGCAGTTCACGACGAGCGGGAGGGCTGAGACAAGCTCACGAGCAGTACTTC. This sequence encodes CASSSRRAGGLRQAHEQYF.